Given below is one T cell receptor beta chain in context. Only one count was recorded for this clonotype. The specificity of this receptor is unknown. The input lacks base qualities; no much larger clone sits a single base away. Donors were 39 systemically healthy Caucasian individuals from Russia aged roughly 6 to 100 years. Roughly 11 milliliters of peripheral blood were drawn from each donor into EDTA-treated Vacutainer tubes. PBMCs were isolated by Ficoll-Paque density-gradient centrifugation, with at least 6 million obtained per sample. Total RNA was extracted from PBMCs with Trizol reagent, with at least 5 micrograms obtained per sample. The percentages of naive CD45RAhigh/CD27high T cells were determined by flow cytometry on a PBMC aliquot from every donor. Libraries were made using 5' RACE. The instrument given in TCRdb is Illumina HiSeq 2500. A second PCR of roughly 6 to 12 cycles was run with a J-beta primer mix and a sample-barcoded 5' primer. A unique molecular identifier was introduced onto each TCR beta cDNA molecule by a template-switch 5' adaptor carrying 12 random nucleotides. Each sample yielded at least 3 million CDR3-containing paired-end reads. All of the RNA was converted into first-strand cDNA using the Mint cDNA synthesis kit, with a TRBC-specific oligonucleotide serving as the primer. Following uracil-DNA glycosylase treatment, all cDNA underwent a first 18-cycle PCR with the universal primers M1SS and BC2_uni_R. Under the source paper's analysis protocol: Normalization of each sample was performed by random selection of 1 million high-quality reads, each carrying a distinct molecular identifier. Reads sharing molecular identifiers were discarded rather than binned into consensus sequences. MiTCR, with a Q25 quality threshold and the strictest error-elimination algorithm, was used for CDR3 identification, clonotype clustering and error correction. A nonparametric unseen species model with Euler transformation was used to estimate lower-bound total TCR beta diversity. Clones were called with MiXCR by TCRdb after fastp trimmed the public reads at Q25, and only in-frame beta chains were retained. Each entry is one CDR3 protein sequence, shown with its most common DNA and genes. These V and J calls derive from TCRdb rather than the authors' analysis. In all, the sample holds roughly 1,300,000 distinct CDR3 sequences, and around 59% of those were seen once. Roughly 6.3% of the sample is in the top ten clones.

This sample was taken from a study of blood T cells in healthy people across ages (dated by TCRdb to the mid-2010s). Regarding the study in general: Template switching captured roughly one uniquely barcoded TCR beta cDNA molecule per two T cells in model experiments. Donors were grouped into four age groups: young (average 16 years), middle-aged (around 39), aged (around 56) and long-lived (about 82). Age-related changes in TCR beta repertoire diversity were measured in the study by deep sequencing normalized with unique cDNA molecular identifiers. To avoid experimental bias, donors of different ages were randomly spread across the sequencing lanes. For two donors (one aged 18 to 30 and one aged 80 or older), the study analyzed two additional independent replicas of 1 million unique cDNA reads from the same blood draw. What the work shows at the level of the full study, not this receptor alone: Conclusive comparison of naive and antigen-experienced compartments was prevented by the profiling of bulk unsorted PBMCs. Observed TCR beta diversity per million T cells fell roughly linearly with age, and a significant reduction was already apparent by age roughly 40. Estimates of total diversity from one million sequenced T cells were regarded as lower bounds and underestimates. Compared with the aged group, the long-lived group had more naive CD4+ T cells, fewer expanded clones and increased TCR diversity, suggesting age selection. Because donor CMV infection status was unknown, age-related changes in expanded clonotypes were potentially confounded. The percentage of naive T cells measured by flow cytometry correlated strongly with observed TCR beta diversity.

For this chain, trimming is 0 bases at the V end and 5 bases at the J end, and the number of junction bases without a gene match is 8. As encoded in the germline V gene, CDR1 is SGHRS while CDR2 is YFSETQ. The CDR3 covers 16 residues, taking in both the cysteine and the phenylalanine. Just CDR3 DNA is preserved here, 48 bases in frame from base 1. The source of this sequence is a man aged 18 to 35 in good health. The chain couples TRBV5-1 to TRBJ2-3; 8 bases in the middle match TRBD2. Material: blood. The nucleotides are TGCGCCAGCAGCTTGGGAAGCGGGAGTTTAAAAGATACGCAGTATTTT. The resulting protein is CASSLGSGSLKDTQYF.